This entry lists 6 T cell receptor beta chains sequenced from one sample in a study of blood T cells in healthy people across ages. A second PCR, run for roughly 7 to 12 cycles, used a sample-barcoded 5' primer plus a J-beta primer mix. TCRdb recomputed calls from the 5' RACE reads with MiXCR, one row per CDR3 protein. The table lists fewer than 1,000,000 distinct CDR3 sequences, under 45% of them singletons. Sequenced input: blood. All receptors derive from a man aged 55 to 70 in good health.

V gene TRBV20-1 combines with J gene TRBJ1-5; D remains unclear. Germline CDR1 is DFQATT and CDR2 is SNEGSKA (reference sequence). V was trimmed by 3 bases and J by 0 bases, leaving 12 bases between them. The CDR3 loop spans 15 amino acids. The CDR3 is CSASPLEVSNQPQHF. DNA for the CDR3: TGCAGTGCTAGCCCGCTGGAGGTTAGCAATCAGCCCCAGCATTTT.

This clonotype has a count of ten or more. The chain has TRBV7-6 and TRBJ2-1; D is undetermined. The CDR3 is made up of 14 amino acids. The V and J ends lost 1 base and 7 bases respectively, with 11 bases between them. CDR1 and CDR2 (germline): SGHVS, FNYEAQ. The CDR3 loop reads CASSLEADNNEQFF. For the CDR3, the DNA is TGTGCCAGCAGCTTAGAGGCGGATAATAATGAGCAGTTCTTC.

V is TRBV20-1 and J is TRBJ2-3, with 9 bases aligning to TRBD1. The CDR3 extends over 15 amino acids. Looked up from germline, CDR1 is DFQATT and CDR2 is SNEGSKA (reference sequence). With V trimmed by 5 bases and J by 4 bases, 10 bases remained unmatched. The CDR3, as DNA: TGCAGTGCTGGCGGGACAGGGAGTTTCGCAGATACGCAGTATTTT. It encodes CSAGGTGSFADTQYF.

About this clonotype: A much larger clone lies one base from this, so it may be a read error. The V gene is TRBV21-1, the J gene TRBJ1-5; the table's D call TRBD1 went unverified against the DNA. TRBV21-1 is an annotated pseudogene. The CDR3 is 14 residues long. Written as DNA, the CDR3 is TGTGTCAGCGGAGACAGGGGTCCGAATCAGCCCCAGCATTTT. Its translation: CVSGDRGPNQPQHF.

The V gene is TRBV29-1, the J gene TRBJ2-7; no clear D. Germline V gives CDR1 SQVTM, CDR2 ANQGSEA. Trimming took off 3 bases at V and 0 bases at J, with 9 bases between the two ends. This CDR3 is built from 13 residues. The CDR3 nucleotides read TGCAGCGTTGAGGTACCTAGCTCCTACGAGCAGTACTTC. The encoded protein is CSVEVPSSYEQYF.

Concerning this clonotype itself: At one boundary the junction diverges from the germline segment, which might be a read error. The rearrangement uses TRBV7-7 and TRBJ2-5, with a tentative D call TRBD2 (5 bases). Germline V gives CDR1 SSHAT, CDR2 FNYEAQ (reference sequence). The CDR3 loop spans 14 amino acids. For the CDR3, the DNA is TGTGCTAGCAGCTTAGGAGGCAGGCAAGAGACCCGGTACTTC. Its translation is CASSLGGRQETRYF.